The sequence of this T cell receptor (beta chain) was determined in a study of glioma-infiltrating T cells. Study-wide points: Gliomas, especially low-grade, showed above-expected tissue-blood divergence; non-neoplastic patients showed below. Tissue and blood shared very few CDR3 sequences.

As for this clonotype: The antigen remains unidentified. A much larger clone differs by one base, so this may be a read error.

The CDR3 covers 16 residues. Looked up from germline, CDR1 is DFQATT and CDR2 is SNEGSKA (reference sequence). The iRepertoire nested amplicon-rescue multiplex PCR amplified TCR alpha and beta CDR3s from RNA. For one-step reverse transcription and amplification, about 90-450 ng of tissue mRNA or PBMC total RNA was used. TCRdb re-called the multiplex PCR reads through MiXCR, storing one row per CDR3 protein. The sample holds approximately 120,000 distinct CDR3 sequences; approximately 23% are singletons and the top ten take roughly 15%. Sequenced sample: glioma tissue, nonneoplastic brain tissue, or PBMCs (not recorded which). The TCR comes from a human donor with low-grade glioma or glioblastoma, undergoing nonglioma brain surgery, or in good health (not recorded which). The genes are TRBV20-1 and TRBJ2-3; TRBD2 matches 14 bases. This CDR3 is CSSPGLAGAGKDTQYF. The CDR3 bases are TGCAGCTCTCCGGGACTAGCGGGAGCGGGCAAAGATACGCAGTATTTT.